The 17 T cell receptor beta chains in this list originate from one sample, sequenced in a study of OX40 agonist ivuxolimab in advanced cancers. Clones were read by immunoSEQ multiplex PCR, and TCRdb kept only the in-frame ones, dropping some. The repertoire has approximately 26,000 clones, around four fifths of them found once; the top ten carry 11%. The sequenced sample was CD4+ or CD8+ T cells sorted from blood, obtained in a trial of the OX40 agonist ivuxolimab. Receptors originate from an adult with an advanced solid tumor such as melanoma, head and neck, liver or kidney cancer.

The gene calls are TRBV6-5 and TRBJ2-5; TRBD2 aligns across 9 bases. Germline assignment: CDR1 MNHEY and CDR2 SVGAGI. The CDR3 consists of 15 residues. The trim removed 5 bases at V and 2 bases at J, leaving 6 bases unmatched. For the CDR3, the DNA is TGTGCCAGCAGTCACAGCGGGGGGCCGCAAGAGACCCAGTACTTC. This gives the protein CASSHSGGPQETQYF.

The V and J genes are TRBV5-4 and TRBJ2-7; tentatively, D is TRBD1 or TRBD2 (5 bases each). V was clipped by 1 base and J by 0 bases, with 14 bases between them. The CDR3 contains 16 residues. CDR1 is SGHNT, CDR2 YYREEE, per germline (reference sequence). Here the CDR3 reads CASSLTGARSSYEQYF. CDR3 sequence (DNA): TGTGCCAGCAGCTTGACCGGGGCCCGGAGCTCCTACGAGCAGTACTTC.

V and J are TRBV27 and TRBJ1-1; 7 bases fit TRBD1. CDR3 size: 13 residues. Trimming took 2 bases from V and 4 from J; bases not matched to a gene: 1. Germline V CDR1 and CDR2: MNHEY, SMNVEV (reference sequence). The CDR3 coding sequence is TGTGCCAGCAGTTTAGCAGGGGGCACTGAAGCTTTCTTT. Translating gives CASSLAGGTEAFF.

CDR3 residues: CSVQQNYEQYF. The DNA for the CDR3 is TGCAGCGTTCAGCAAAACTACGAGCAGTACTTC. The gene calls are TRBV29-1 and TRBJ2-7; D is ambiguous. Trimming left V 5 bases short and J 3 bases short, with 8 bases between. Germline values: CDR1 SQVTM, CDR2 ANQGSEA. The CDR3 has 11 amino acids.

The chain carries TRBV7-3 and TRBJ1-4; the D is unclear. The germline gives CDR1 SGHTA, CDR2 FQGTGA. CDR3 length: 16 residues. Between the trimmed V and J ends, which lost 5 bases and 5 bases, there was a span of 18 bases. CDR3 DNA sequence: TGTGCCAGCAGCGTAGGGCTTCGCGGAGCAAATGAAAAACTGTTTTTT. Translating it yields CASSVGLRGANEKLFF.

The genes are TRBV27 and TRBJ1-5, with D uncertain. V lost 3 bases, J lost 3 bases, and 9 bases lay in between. The germline V gene has CDR1 MNHEY and CDR2 SMNVEV (reference sequence). This CDR3 contains 14 residues. This CDR3 is CASSLGIANQPQHF. The CDR3, as DNA: TGTGCCAGCAGTTTGGGCATAGCCAATCAGCCCCAGCATTTT.

This clone was found once. V gene TRBV7-9 combines with J gene TRBJ1-3; the D gene is possibly TRBD1 (6 bases). V lost 5 bases to trimming and J lost 4 bases, with 12 bases between them. This CDR3 spans 14 amino acids. Germline CDR1 is SEHNR and CDR2 is FQNEAQ (reference sequence). The CDR3 region has the DNA TGTGCCAGCAGCCAGACAGGTCCGGGAAACACCATATATTTT. Its protein product is CASSQTGPGNTIYF.

The J gene is TRBJ2-3, the V gene TRBV5-4; D is unclear. Germline loops: CDR1 SGHNT, CDR2 YYREEE (reference sequence). This CDR3 has 15 amino acids. The ends were cut back, 4 bases at V and 2 bases at J, with 14 bases in the middle. Here the CDR3 DNA reads TGTGCCAGCAGCAACAATTGGGGTTTCACAGATACGCAGTATTTT. It is translated as CASSNNWGFTDTQYF.

By its share, this clone is medium-sized. This chain connects TRBV10-2 to TRBJ2-1, with TRBD2 matching 10 bases. This CDR3 spans 14 amino acids. After removal of 9 bases from V and 4 bases from J, the junction contained 6 bases not matched to a gene. The germline gives CDR1 WSHSY, CDR2 SAAADI. CDR3: CARGSGGDYNEQFF. The DNA of the CDR3 is TGCGCCAGAGGAAGCGGGGGGGATTACAATGAGCAGTTCTTC.

This clone has only one observation. The chain recombines TRBV19 with TRBJ2-7; D gene ambiguous. The germline CDR1 and CDR2 sequences are LNHDA and SQIVND (reference sequence). V gave up 5 bases and J gave up 3 bases, with 11 bases separating them. The CDR3 is 13 residues long. This chain's CDR3 is CASSPGLNYEQYF. The CDR3 nucleotides read TGTGCCAGTAGTCCAGGCCTAAACTACGAGCAGTACTTC.

This clone was recorded a few times. The chain couples TRBV7-9 to TRBJ1-2; D is uncertain. This CDR3 comprises 12 residues. Germline values: CDR1 SEHNR, CDR2 FQNEAQ (reference sequence). V was pared by 4 bases and J by 6 bases, with 9 bases between. CDR3 loop: CASSSGPDGYTF. In nucleotides, the CDR3 is TGTGCCAGCAGCTCAGGACCGGATGGCTACACCTTC. The variable domain in full, with the rest retrieved from reference TRBV7-9 and TRBJ1-2, is DTGVSQNPRHKITKRGQNVTFRCDPISEHNRLYWYRQTLGQGPEFLTYFQNEAQLEKSRLLSDRFSAERPKGSFSTLEIQRTEQGDSAMYLCASSSGPDGYTFGSGTRLTVV.

The chain has TRBV6-1 and TRBJ1-1, with D unresolved. CDR3 length equals 14 residues. The V end lost 6 bases, the J end lost 1 base, and 12 bases lay between the germline ends. The germline V gene has CDR1 MNHNS and CDR2 SASEGT. Here the CDR3 reads CASSSPYKNTEAFF. DNA of the CDR3: TGTGCCAGCAGCTCCCCCTACAAGAACACTGAAGCTTTCTTT.

The chain recombines TRBV30 with TRBJ2-7, with 9 bases lining up with TRBD1. The CDR3 runs 15 residues. Trimming removed 2 bases from V and 5 bases from J; junction bases left unmatched: 10. Germline V lookup: CDR1 GTSNPN, CDR2 SVGIG (reference sequence). This CDR3 reads CAWSPGTGIIDEQYF. CDR3 in DNA: TGTGCCTGGAGTCCCGGGACAGGGATCATCGACGAGCAGTACTTC. Together with reference TRBV30 and TRBJ2-7, the CDR3 gives the full variable domain: SQTIHQWPATLVQPVGSPLSLECTVEGTSNPNLYWYRQAAGRGLQLLFYSVGIGQISSEVPQNLSASRPQDRQFILSSKKLLLSDSGFYLCAWSPGTGIIDEQYFGPGTRLTVT.

This clone has more than one count but fewer than ten. The chain has TRBV9 and TRBJ1-1; D call uncertain. V was cut by 3 bases and J by 2 bases, with 5 bases left in between. CDR1 and CDR2 from the germline V gene are SGDLS and YYNGEE. This CDR3 has 12 residues. CDR3 coding DNA: TGTGCCAGCAGCGGGACCAACACTGAAGCTTTCTTT. Amino acid sequence: CASSGTNTEAFF.

In its sample, this clone was seen a few times. The chain joins TRBV11-1 to TRBJ1-2, with D unresolved. CDR1 and CDR2 from the germline V gene are SGHAT and FQDESV (reference sequence). V lost 3 bases to trimming and J lost 8 bases, with 16 bases between them. This CDR3 is 14 amino acids long. The CDR3 loop reads CASSFPGNPEGYTF. CDR3 DNA: TGTGCCAGCAGCTTCCCGGGGAACCCAGAGGGCTACACCTTC.

The J gene is TRBJ1-1, the V gene TRBV30; D uncertain. The CDR3 runs 17 residues. Germline values: CDR1 GTSNPN, CDR2 SVGIG (reference sequence). Between the trimmed V and J ends, which lost 5 bases and 0 bases, there was a span of 22 bases. CDR3 bases: TGTGCCTGGTCAACCGCGGAGGGTACACTCATGAACACTGAAGCTTTCTTT. This sequence encodes CAWSTAEGTLMNTEAFF.

The rearrangement uses TRBV7-6 and TRBJ2-7; maybe TRBD1 (5 bases). This CDR3 has 16 amino acids. With 5 bases removed from V and 3 bases from J, the gap between germline ends came to 20 bases. CDR1 is SGHVS, CDR2 FNYEAQ, per germline. DNA of the CDR3: TGTGCCAGCAGCCCCGCCGCAGGCACAGGCAGCTACGAGCAGTACTTC. Translation: CASSPAAGTGSYEQYF.